This is a list of T cell receptor beta chains from one sample in a study of blood T cells in healthy people across ages. Each CDR3 protein is one row after TCRdb ran MiXCR on the 5' RACE reads. The repertoire consists of about 1.8 million distinct CDR3 sequences, with less than 50% occurring once and the leading ten covering more than 2%. Sequencing input: blood. The receptors come from a woman between 40 and 55 years old in good health. Each CDR3 is given with its conserved first and last residue. A D gene is named only where the DNA matches it firmly. Some rows have no size entry. The others give once, few or many, or a class for an expanded clone.

abundance: few
d_gene: TRBD2
v_gene: TRBV20-1
j_gene: TRBJ2-3
CDR3aa: CSAETSGGFTDTQYF
CDR3nt: TGCAGTGCGGAGACTAGCGGGGGGTTCACAGATACGCAGTATTTT

abundance: -
d_gene: -
v_gene: TRBV12-3/TRBV12-4
j_gene: TRBJ2-7
CDR3aa: CASSLWLSEQYF
CDR3nt: TGTGCCAGCAGTTTATGGTTGTCCGAGCAGTACTTC

abundance: -
d_gene: TRBD2
v_gene: TRBV6-5
j_gene: TRBJ2-1
CDR3aa: CASSRTSDPYNEQFF
CDR3nt: TGTGCCAGCAGTAGGACTAGCGACCCCTACAATGAGCAGTTCTTC

abundance: -
d_gene: TRBD1
v_gene: TRBV28
j_gene: TRBJ1-5
CDR3aa: CASSPNRGLSNQPQHF
CDR3nt: TGTGCCAGCAGTCCAAACAGGGGTTTAAGCAATCAGCCCCAGCATTTT

abundance: few
d_gene: TRBD2
v_gene: TRBV15
j_gene: TRBJ2-1
CDR3aa: CATSRERTGGLDEQFF
CDR3nt: TGTGCCACCAGCAGAGAACGAACGGGGGGGCTGGATGAGCAGTTCTTC

abundance: -
d_gene: TRBD1
v_gene: TRBV2
j_gene: TRBJ2-5
CDR3aa: CASRYNAGGETQYF
CDR3nt: TGTGCCAGCAGGTACAACGCAGGGGGAGAGACCCAGTACTTC

abundance: -
d_gene: TRBD2
v_gene: TRBV5-1
j_gene: TRBJ2-3
CDR3aa: CAGSLGGYTDTQYF
CDR3nt: TGCGCCGGCAGCTTGGGAGGGTACACAGATACGCAGTATTTT

abundance: once
d_gene: TRBD2
v_gene: TRBV5-1
j_gene: TRBJ2-3
CDR3aa: CASSIGLAGVRTDTQYF
CDR3nt: TGCGCCAGCAGCATAGGACTAGCGGGGGTCCGCACAGATACGCAGTATTTT

abundance: -
d_gene: -
v_gene: TRBV10-3
j_gene: TRBJ1-4
CDR3aa: CASRQGDRATNEKLFF
CDR3nt: TGTGCCTCCCGCCAGGGAGATAGGGCAACTAATGAAAAACTGTTTTTT

abundance: -
d_gene: TRBD1
v_gene: TRBV7-2
j_gene: TRBJ1-6
CDR3aa: CASSWTGVSYNSPLHF
CDR3nt: TGTGCCAGCAGTTGGACAGGGGTTTCCTATAATTCACCCCTCCACTTT

abundance: -
d_gene: TRBD2
v_gene: TRBV7-9
j_gene: TRBJ2-1
CDR3aa: CASRGTSDQETQFF
CDR3nt: TGTGCCAGCAGGGGGACTAGCGACCAAGAGACCCAGTTCTTC

abundance: -
d_gene: -
v_gene: TRBV7-8
j_gene: TRBJ2-5
CDR3aa: CASSMGRHQETQYF
CDR3nt: TGTGCCAGCAGCATGGGGCGACACCAAGAGACCCAGTACTTC

abundance: -
d_gene: -
v_gene: TRBV5-1
j_gene: TRBJ1-2
CDR3aa: CASAPHRGSGYTF
CDR3nt: TGCGCCAGCGCGCCCCACCGTGGAAGTGGCTACACCTTC

abundance: -
d_gene: -
v_gene: TRBV28
j_gene: TRBJ1-1
CDR3aa: CASRLAGTVNTEAFF
CDR3nt: TGTGCCAGCCGCCTCGCCGGGACGGTGAACACTGAAGCTTTCTTT

abundance: few
d_gene: -
v_gene: TRBV7-2
j_gene: TRBJ2-7
CDR3aa: CASSLQKGTYEQYF
CDR3nt: TGTGCCAGCAGCTTACAGAAGGGAACCTACGAGCAGTACTTC

abundance: few
d_gene: TRBD2
v_gene: TRBV3-1
j_gene: TRBJ2-5
CDR3aa: CASSQDFQRGYEQYF
CDR3nt: TGTGCCAGCAGCCAAGATTTCCAGCGGGGGTATGAGCAGTACTTC

abundance: -
d_gene: -
v_gene: TRBV12-3/TRBV12-4
j_gene: TRBJ2-6
CDR3aa: CASHPGANVLTF
CDR3nt: TGTGCCAGCCACCCTGGGGCCAACGTCCTGACTTTC

abundance: -
d_gene: -
v_gene: TRBV7-9
j_gene: TRBJ2-1
CDR3aa: CASSWDAALFNNEQFF
CDR3nt: TGTGCCAGCAGCTGGGACGCCGCGCTTTTTAACAATGAGCAGTTCTTC

abundance: -
d_gene: -
v_gene: TRBV6-5
j_gene: TRBJ2-1
CDR3aa: CASSYSIGVSSYSEQFF
CDR3nt: TGTGCCAGCAGTTACTCGATCGGGGTTAGCTCCTACAGTGAGCAGTTCTTC

abundance: -
d_gene: -
v_gene: TRBV11-2
j_gene: TRBJ2-2
CDR3aa: CASVWSNTGELFF
CDR3nt: TGTGCCAGCGTCTGGTCCAACACCGGGGAGCTGTTTTTT

abundance: -
d_gene: -
v_gene: TRBV9
j_gene: TRBJ2-7
CDR3aa: CASSVPGDEQYF
CDR3nt: TGTGCCAGCAGCGTCCCGGGGGACGAGCAGTACTTC

abundance: -
d_gene: -
v_gene: TRBV12-3/TRBV12-4
j_gene: TRBJ2-1
CDR3aa: CASSQGTGHNEQFF
CDR3nt: TGTGCCAGCAGTCAAGGTACAGGGCACAATGAGCAGTTCTTC

abundance: few
d_gene: TRBD2
v_gene: TRBV28
j_gene: TRBJ2-1
CDR3aa: CASSFSGGRSNEQFF
CDR3nt: TGTGCCAGCAGTTTCAGCGGGGGGCGGTCCAATGAGCAGTTCTTC

abundance: -
d_gene: -
v_gene: TRBV5-1
j_gene: TRBJ1-2
CDR3aa: CASSFEFGYGYTF
CDR3nt: TGCGCCAGCAGCTTTGAGTTTGGCTATGGCTACACCTTC

abundance: few
d_gene: -
v_gene: TRBV28
j_gene: TRBJ2-4
CDR3aa: CASRPHRVIAKNIQYF
CDR3nt: TGTGCCAGCAGGCCGCACAGGGTAATAGCCAAAAACATTCAGTACTTC

abundance: -
d_gene: -
v_gene: TRBV6-6
j_gene: TRBJ1-2
CDR3aa: CASSYGEARNYGDTF
CDR3nt: TGTGCCAGCAGTTACGGAGAAGCACGCAACTATGGCGACACCTTC

abundance: once
d_gene: -
v_gene: TRBV21-1
j_gene: TRBJ1-2
CDR3aa: CASSDHLNDVGGYTF
CDR3nt: TGTGCCAGCAGCGATCACCTTAACGATGTGGGGGGCTACACCTTC

abundance: -
d_gene: -
v_gene: TRBV20-1
j_gene: TRBJ2-5
CDR3aa: CSAKETERRQETQYF
CDR3nt: TGCAGTGCTAAAGAGACAGAAAGGAGGCAAGAGACCCAGTACTTC

abundance: -
d_gene: -
v_gene: TRBV5-1
j_gene: TRBJ2-5
CDR3aa: CASSPVGRRETQYF
CDR3nt: TGCGCCAGCAGCCCCGTAGGGCGAAGGGAGACCCAGTACTTC

abundance: -
d_gene: -
v_gene: TRBV18
j_gene: TRBJ1-6
CDR3aa: CASSPLAERQNSPLHF
CDR3nt: TGTGCCAGCTCACCATTGGCAGAACGTCAAAATTCACCCCTCCACTTT

abundance: few
d_gene: -
v_gene: TRBV7-2
j_gene: TRBJ2-5
CDR3aa: CASSLVLGGWETQYF
CDR3nt: TGTGCCAGCAGCTTAGTGTTAGGGGGTTGGGAGACCCAGTACTTC

abundance: -
d_gene: TRBD1
v_gene: TRBV12-3/TRBV12-4
j_gene: TRBJ2-3
CDR3aa: CASNPTGGSDTQYF
CDR3nt: TGTGCCAGCAACCCGACAGGGGGCTCAGATACGCAGTATTTT

abundance: -
d_gene: -
v_gene: TRBV29-1
j_gene: TRBJ1-1
CDR3aa: CSVTERKAFF
CDR3nt: TGCAGCGTCACGGAAAGGAAAGCTTTCTTT

abundance: few
d_gene: TRBD2
v_gene: TRBV12-3/TRBV12-4
j_gene: TRBJ2-7
CDR3aa: CASSSRLPGLASHEQYF
CDR3nt: TGTGCCAGCAGTTCCCGTCTACCGGGACTAGCGTCACACGAGCAGTACTTC

abundance: few
d_gene: -
v_gene: TRBV6-5
j_gene: TRBJ1-6
CDR3aa: CASSYSIEILRPLHF
CDR3nt: TGTGCCAGCAGTTACTCGATCGAGATCTTACGGCCCCTCCACTTT

abundance: -
d_gene: TRBD1
v_gene: TRBV7-2
j_gene: TRBJ2-1
CDR3aa: CASSSRQGGFNEQFF
CDR3nt: TGTGCCAGCAGCTCAAGACAGGGGGGTTTCAATGAGCAGTTCTTC

abundance: -
d_gene: TRBD1
v_gene: TRBV5-6
j_gene: TRBJ2-5
CDR3aa: CASSLAGTGTETQYF
CDR3nt: TGTGCCAGCAGCTTGGCAGGGACAGGGACGGAGACCCAGTACTTC

abundance: -
d_gene: TRBD2
v_gene: TRBV7-2
j_gene: TRBJ2-7
CDR3aa: CASSPGTSGGVDSYEQYF
CDR3nt: TGTGCCAGCAGCCCCGGGACTAGCGGGGGGGTTGACTCCTACGAGCAGTACTTC

abundance: many
d_gene: -
v_gene: TRBV7-2
j_gene: TRBJ2-5
CDR3aa: CASSFSGLETQYF
CDR3nt: TGTGCCAGCAGCTTCTCGGGGTTGGAGACCCAGTACTTC